This T cell receptor beta chain was profiled in a study of blood T cell repertoires in COVID-19. Study overall: Both acute and convalescent COVID-19 samples were obtained from the United States, Italy and Spain. Sources were T cells, B-cell-depleted T cells, or PBMCs; the material itself was cDNA or gDNA.

Per the study methods: By means of reference gene primer amplification, nucleated cell counts were estimated. Sequencing used immunoSEQ multiplex PCR; TCRdb keeps in-frame clones, though not all of them. Clonal size and the V and J genes are those of that table, whereas D and trimming came from the DNA. Found here are around 250,000 clones, around nine tenths of them singletons; the top ten hold around 1.7%. The sequenced sample was peripheral blood. The sequence was obtained from a woman aged 55 to 70 who had recovered from COVID-19.

The CDR3 reads CASKSLQGANTGELFF. The CDR3 nucleotides are TGTGCCAGCAAGTCCCTTCAGGGGGCAAACACCGGGGAGCTGTTTTTT. The V and J genes are TRBV7-2 and TRBJ2-2; 8 positions agree with TRBD1. The junction had 9 bases not matched to a gene; V was cut back by 7 bases and J by 2 bases. The CDR3 loop spans 16 amino acids. Germline values: CDR1 SGHTA, CDR2 FQGNSA.